A selection of T cell receptor beta chains follows, all from one sample in a study of graft-versus-host responses after intestinal transplantation. The assay was immunoSEQ multiplex PCR, and TCRdb's table has in-frame clones only and misses some. The data show around 1,900 clones, with 85% to 90% seen just once and about 3% held by the top ten. This material consisted of ileum tissue, taken around 59 days after intestinal transplant. Receptors originate from a human patient who received an intestinal transplant, so some T cells may come from the graft donor. The CDR3 runs from the conserved cysteine through the conserved F or W. Each record gives: D gene, V gene, clone size, J gene, CDR3 DNA, CDR3 protein. A D gene is named only where the DNA matches it firmly. The size entry is marked missing in some rows and otherwise reads once, few, many or a size class.

d_gene: .; v_gene: TRBV5-7; abundance: .; j_gene: TRBJ2-3; CDR3nt: TGTGCCAGCAGCTTGATCCCACGGACGCAGTATTTT; CDR3aa: CASSLIPRTQYF
d_gene: .; v_gene: TRBV1; abundance: .; j_gene: TRBJ2-4; CDR3nt: TGCACCAGCAGCCAAGACCCCCCTAGCGGGGGGCCGATAGCCAAAAACATTCAGTACTTC; CDR3aa: CTSSQDPPSGGPIAKNIQYF
d_gene: .; v_gene: TRBV10-3; abundance: .; j_gene: TRBJ1-1; CDR3nt: TGTGCCATCAGTGAGTTGGCCGGGACCGAAGCTTTCTTT; CDR3aa: CAISELAGTEAFF
d_gene: .; v_gene: TRBV19; abundance: few; j_gene: TRBJ2-7; CDR3nt: TGTGCCACAGGGGGGGACTACGAGCAGTACTTC; CDR3aa: CATGGDYEQYF
d_gene: .; v_gene: TRBV19; abundance: .; j_gene: TRBJ2-7; CDR3nt: TGTGCCAGTAGTACCGTCGGCGGGTCCTACGAGCAGTACTTC; CDR3aa: CASSTVGGSYEQYF
d_gene: TRBD1; v_gene: TRBV27; abundance: once; j_gene: TRBJ1-2; CDR3nt: TGTGCCAGCAGTTTCTCTTCGGTTTGGGGTACAGGGGGCAACTATGGCTACACCTTC; CDR3aa: CASSFSSVWGTGGNYGYTF
d_gene: .; v_gene: TRBV2; abundance: .; j_gene: TRBJ1-1; CDR3nt: TGTGCCAGCAGGGGGGAGAGGAACACTGAAGCTTTCTTT; CDR3aa: CASRGERNTEAFF
d_gene: .; v_gene: TRBV10-1; abundance: .; j_gene: TRBJ1-1; CDR3nt: TGCGCCAGCAGGGCTGGGAGGGGGTTGAACACTGAAGCTTTCTTT; CDR3aa: CASRAGRGLNTEAFF
d_gene: .; v_gene: TRBV6-6; abundance: .; j_gene: TRBJ1-1; CDR3nt: TGTGCCAGCAGTTACCTCGGGCCCAGGGGGAACACTGAAGCTTTCTTT; CDR3aa: CASSYLGPRGNTEAFF
d_gene: .; v_gene: TRBV5-1; abundance: .; j_gene: TRBJ2-2; CDR3nt: TGCGCCAGCAGCTTGGGGCAGTTATCGAACACCGGGGAGCTGTTTTTT; CDR3aa: CASSLGQLSNTGELFF
d_gene: TRBD1; v_gene: TRBV6-5; abundance: .; j_gene: TRBJ1-4; CDR3nt: TGTGCCAGCAGTCCGGGACAGGGACAAAAACTGTTTTTT; CDR3aa: CASSPGQGQKLFF
d_gene: .; v_gene: TRBV5-1; abundance: .; j_gene: TRBJ2-7; CDR3nt: TGCGCCAGCAGCCTAACAGGGGAGGGTATCAACGAGCAGTACTTC; CDR3aa: CASSLTGEGINEQYF
d_gene: .; v_gene: TRBV7-6; abundance: .; j_gene: TRBJ2-1; CDR3nt: TGTGCCAGCACCCTCCCGGCCTACAATGAGCAGTTCTTC; CDR3aa: CASTLPAYNEQFF
d_gene: .; v_gene: TRBV21-1; abundance: .; j_gene: TRBJ1-1; CDR3nt: TGTGCCAGCAGCAAAGGTCCGGGCGGCACTGAAGCTTTCTTT; CDR3aa: CASSKGPGGTEAFF
d_gene: TRBD2; v_gene: TRBV28; abundance: .; j_gene: TRBJ2-7; CDR3nt: TGTGCCAGCAGTTTGAGTCTGGGTCGGACGGGACTAGGCGAGCAGTACTTC; CDR3aa: CASSLSLGRTGLGEQYF
d_gene: TRBD1; v_gene: TRBV28; abundance: .; j_gene: TRBJ1-1; CDR3nt: TGTGCCAGCAGAAAGATGACAGGGGGCACTGAAGCTTTCTTT; CDR3aa: CASRKMTGGTEAFF
d_gene: TRBD1; v_gene: TRBV30; abundance: .; j_gene: TRBJ1-1; CDR3nt: TGTGCCTGGAGTGATGGGGGACAGGGGTATTGGAACACTGAAGCTTTCTTT; CDR3aa: CAWSDGGQGYWNTEAFF
d_gene: .; v_gene: TRBV4-1; abundance: .; j_gene: TRBJ2-2; CDR3nt: TGCGCCAGCAGCCAATACCCTTTTGAGGGGGGGAAAACCGGGGAGCTGTTTTTT; CDR3aa: CASSQYPFEGGKTGELFF
d_gene: .; v_gene: TRBV21-1; abundance: .; j_gene: TRBJ1-2; CDR3nt: TGTGCCAGCAGCAGAACCCTTGCGAGGGGGCGGTGGGGCTACACCTTC; CDR3aa: CASSRTLARGRWGYTF
d_gene: .; v_gene: TRBV9; abundance: .; j_gene: TRBJ1-3; CDR3nt: TGTGCCAGCAGCGCCGACCCCGGGACGCCGGGAAACACCATATATTTT; CDR3aa: CASSADPGTPGNTIYF
d_gene: .; v_gene: TRBV5-1; abundance: .; j_gene: TRBJ1-1; CDR3nt: TGCGCCAGCAGCTTGGGGGGGTTGAGGGGGAACACTGAAGCTTTCTTT; CDR3aa: CASSLGGLRGNTEAFF
d_gene: TRBD1; v_gene: TRBV14; abundance: .; j_gene: TRBJ1-6; CDR3nt: TGTGCCAGCAGCCAGGGGACAGGGGGGGCACCCCTCCACTTT; CDR3aa: CASSQGTGGAPLHF
d_gene: .; v_gene: TRBV6-5; abundance: .; j_gene: TRBJ1-1; CDR3nt: TGTGCCAGCAGTTACACCGGGGGGCCGAACACTGAAGCTTTCTTT; CDR3aa: CASSYTGGPNTEAFF
d_gene: .; v_gene: TRBV9; abundance: once; j_gene: TRBJ2-3; CDR3nt: TGTGCCAGCAGCGTAGCAGGAGAGCTAAGCACAGATACGCAGTATTTT; CDR3aa: CASSVAGELSTDTQYF
d_gene: .; v_gene: TRBV6-6; abundance: .; j_gene: TRBJ2-5; CDR3nt: TGTGCCAGCAGTTACGTAGCATTAATAGAGACCCAGTACTTC; CDR3aa: CASSYVALIETQYF
d_gene: TRBD1; v_gene: TRBV5-1; abundance: .; j_gene: TRBJ2-3; CDR3nt: TGCGCCAGCAGACGGGACAGGGGGTTTGTGCATACGCAGTATTTT; CDR3aa: CASRRDRGFVHTQYF
d_gene: .; v_gene: TRBV21-1; abundance: .; j_gene: TRBJ1-4; CDR3nt: TGTGCCAGCAGCAATGGAGGATGGCTATACGTATTTGCATGTGAAAAACTGTTTTTT; CDR3aa: CASSNGGWLYVFACEKLFF
d_gene: .; v_gene: TRBV27; abundance: .; j_gene: TRBJ1-6; CDR3nt: TGTGCCAGCAGTTTAGGTTCGGGGGCCTATTATAATTCACCCCTCCACTTT; CDR3aa: CASSLGSGAYYNSPLHF
d_gene: .; v_gene: TRBV4-1; abundance: .; j_gene: TRBJ1-5; CDR3nt: TGCGCCAGCAGCCAGGAGGGGGGAAGGACAAACAATCAGCCCCAGCATTTT; CDR3aa: CASSQEGGRTNNQPQHF
d_gene: .; v_gene: TRBV28; abundance: .; j_gene: TRBJ2-5; CDR3nt: TGTGCCAGCAGGGACCAAGAGACCCAGTACTTC; CDR3aa: CASRDQETQYF
d_gene: .; v_gene: TRBV18; abundance: .; j_gene: TRBJ2-3; CDR3nt: TGTGCCAGCTCCCCGGGTCTAGAAGATACGCAGTATTTT; CDR3aa: CASSPGLEDTQYF
d_gene: TRBD1; v_gene: TRBV13; abundance: .; j_gene: TRBJ1-2; CDR3nt: TGTGCCAGCAGCTTAGTAGCAGACAGGGAAAAATCTAACTATGGCTACACCTTC; CDR3aa: CASSLVADREKSNYGYTF
d_gene: TRBD1; v_gene: TRBV7-9; abundance: .; j_gene: TRBJ1-2; CDR3nt: TGTGCCAGCAGCTTACCGACAGGGGGCAATGGCTACACCTTC; CDR3aa: CASSLPTGGNGYTF
d_gene: TRBD1; v_gene: TRBV28; abundance: .; j_gene: TRBJ1-1; CDR3nt: TGTGCCAGCAGACCACAGGGGAAGTTGTACACTGAAGCTTTCTTT; CDR3aa: CASRPQGKLYTEAFF
d_gene: .; v_gene: TRBV27; abundance: .; j_gene: TRBJ1-1; CDR3nt: TGTGCCAGCAGTTTAATCGGAGAGGCCTCCACTGAAGCTTTCTTT; CDR3aa: CASSLIGEASTEAFF
d_gene: .; v_gene: TRBV6-5; abundance: .; j_gene: TRBJ1-5; CDR3nt: TGTGCCAGCAAAAGGCAAAGCAATCAGCCCCAGCATTTT; CDR3aa: CASKRQSNQPQHF
d_gene: .; v_gene: TRBV28; abundance: .; j_gene: TRBJ2-7; CDR3nt: TGTGCCAGCAGTTTCGGGACACTGTTATACTACGAGCAGTACTTC; CDR3aa: CASSFGTLLYYEQYF
d_gene: TRBD1; v_gene: TRBV4-1; abundance: .; j_gene: TRBJ1-3; CDR3nt: TGCGCCAGCAGCCGGGACAGGGCTGGAAACACCATATATTTT; CDR3aa: CASSRDRAGNTIYF
d_gene: TRBD1; v_gene: TRBV5-1; abundance: .; j_gene: TRBJ2-5; CDR3nt: TGCGCCAGCAGCCTGCGGACAGGGATCGGCCAAGAGACCCAGTACTTC; CDR3aa: CASSLRTGIGQETQYF
d_gene: TRBD1; v_gene: TRBV14; abundance: .; j_gene: TRBJ2-6; CDR3nt: TGTGCCAGCAGCCAACAGCGGACAGGGAAGTATGGGGCCAACGTCCTGACTTTC; CDR3aa: CASSQQRTGKYGANVLTF
d_gene: TRBD1; v_gene: TRBV7-9; abundance: .; j_gene: TRBJ1-6; CDR3nt: TGTGCCAGCAGCCCGGGACAGGCACAACCCCTCCACTTT; CDR3aa: CASSPGQAQPLHF
d_gene: .; v_gene: TRBV19; abundance: .; j_gene: TRBJ1-5; CDR3nt: TGTGCCAGTAAGATTGATAGCAATCAGCCCCAGCATTTT; CDR3aa: CASKIDSNQPQHF
d_gene: .; v_gene: TRBV11-2; abundance: .; j_gene: TRBJ2-1; CDR3nt: TGTGCCAGCAGCTTAAGCACCGGGGGATGGAATGAGCAGTTCTTC; CDR3aa: CASSLSTGGWNEQFF
d_gene: .; v_gene: TRBV10-2; abundance: .; j_gene: TRBJ1-3; CDR3nt: TGCGCCAGCAGGGCCCTGGTGGGGGACTCTGGAAACACCATATATTTT; CDR3aa: CASRALVGDSGNTIYF
d_gene: .; v_gene: TRBV9; abundance: .; j_gene: TRBJ1-4; CDR3nt: TGTGCCAGCAGCGCAGCGGTGGGGGCCCGGGATGGAAAACTGTTTTTT; CDR3aa: CASSAAVGARDGKLFF
d_gene: TRBD2; v_gene: TRBV5-1; abundance: .; j_gene: TRBJ2-5; CDR3nt: TGCGCCAGCAGGGCTAGCGGGGCCCCGAGAGAGACCCAGTACTTC; CDR3aa: CASRASGAPRETQYF
d_gene: .; v_gene: TRBV6-1; abundance: .; j_gene: TRBJ1-4; CDR3nt: TGTGCCAGCAGTGATCAGCGAATCGAAAAACTGTTTTTT; CDR3aa: CASSDQRIEKLFF
d_gene: .; v_gene: TRBV2; abundance: .; j_gene: TRBJ1-1; CDR3nt: TGTGCCAGCAGGGATAACAGGGAAAAGAACACTGAAGCTTTCTTT; CDR3aa: CASRDNREKNTEAFF
d_gene: TRBD1; v_gene: TRBV30; abundance: .; j_gene: TRBJ2-7; CDR3nt: TGTGCCTGGGCCACGGGACAGGGCTCCTACGAGCAGTACTTC; CDR3aa: CAWATGQGSYEQYF
d_gene: TRBD1; v_gene: TRBV28; abundance: .; j_gene: TRBJ2-6; CDR3nt: TGTGCCAGCAGTTTGCATACAGGGGCGGGCTCTGGGGCCAACGTCCTGACTTTC; CDR3aa: CASSLHTGAGSGANVLTF
d_gene: .; v_gene: TRBV28; abundance: once; j_gene: TRBJ2-6; CDR3nt: TGTGCCAGCAGTTTTGTTACAGGGAGATCTGGGGCCAACGTCCTGACTTTC; CDR3aa: CASSFVTGRSGANVLTF
d_gene: TRBD1; v_gene: TRBV27; abundance: .; j_gene: TRBJ2-7; CDR3nt: TGTGCCAGCAGTGGGCCGGGACAGGGCGTAGAGCAGTACTTC; CDR3aa: CASSGPGQGVEQYF
d_gene: .; v_gene: TRBV28; abundance: .; j_gene: TRBJ1-2; CDR3nt: TGTGCCAGCAGTCAGGGCGGGAACTATGGCTACACCTTC; CDR3aa: CASSQGGNYGYTF
d_gene: TRBD1; v_gene: TRBV28; abundance: .; j_gene: TRBJ1-4; CDR3nt: TGTGCCAGCACCCGAGGACAGGGGCGGGAAAAACTGTTTTTT; CDR3aa: CASTRGQGREKLFF
d_gene: TRBD2; v_gene: TRBV29-1; abundance: .; j_gene: TRBJ2-3; CDR3nt: TGCAGCGTCGACGGACTAGCGGGGAAGGATACGCAGTATTTT; CDR3aa: CSVDGLAGKDTQYF
d_gene: TRBD1; v_gene: TRBV27; abundance: once; j_gene: TRBJ2-7; CDR3nt: TGTGCCAGCAGTCCGCCGGGACAGGCAGCCAAGCAGTACTTC; CDR3aa: CASSPPGQAAKQYF
d_gene: TRBD1; v_gene: TRBV10-3; abundance: .; j_gene: TRBJ1-1; CDR3nt: TGTGCCATCAGCCGGGACAGGGTCGTAACTGAAGCTTTCTTT; CDR3aa: CAISRDRVVTEAFF